This T cell receptor beta chain stems from a study of shared clonotypes between healthy human individuals. Study-wide results and caveats: Sequencing depth was predicted to influence how clonotypes are shared among donors. In contrast to clonotypes shared by all four donors, non-shared clonotypes had lower generation probabilities.

This CDR3 contains 20 residues. Germline CDR1 is KGHSH and CDR2 is LQKENI. J was trimmed by 4 bases and V by 2 bases; bases with no gene match: 17. On this clone itself: The antigen remains unidentified.

Donors were healthy HIV-negative adults without recently reported acute infections or vaccinations. Each sorted subset replicate got 200 ng genomic DNA, 25,000 to 35,000 genomes. Assay: immunoSEQ multiplex PCR; the TCRdb copy retains only in-frame clones and omits some. The data show 2 million or so clones, over 85% seen once. The sequenced material came from naive CD4+ T cells sorted from blood. Subset given: CD45RA+ positively selected. The sequence came from a man younger than 30 in good health. This rearrangement joins TRBV18 to TRBJ1-5, with 10 bases lining up with TRBD1. As DNA, the CDR3 is TGTGCCAGCTCACCAAACCCCCGGGACAGGGGAGTAGGAGGTAATCAGCCCCAGCATTTT. This codes for CASSPNPRDRGVGGNQPQHF.